This T cell receptor (beta chain) comes out of a study of blood T cell repertoires in COVID-19. Study-wide context: Some COVID-19 samples were acute and others convalescent; all came from the United States, Italy and Spain. T cells, B-cell-depleted T cells, or PBMCs supplied cDNA or gDNA.

Participants, about 18 to 90 years old, spanned 25 or so US areas. Sequencing used immunoSEQ multiplex PCR; TCRdb keeps in-frame clones, though not all of them. Of 180,000 or so clones listed, over 75% are singletons. Material: PBMCs or T cells enriched from blood (not recorded which). This sequence originates from a man over 45 who had recovered from COVID-19.

The CDR3 coding sequence is TGTGCCAGCAGTTATAGAGAGCAGGGGCTGACTTTCTTT. Its protein is CASSYREQGLTFF. The rearrangement joins TRBV6-6 to TRBJ1-1; weak D call: TRBD1 (6 bases). V was cut by 3 bases and J by 12 bases, with 17 bases left in between. Per germline, CDR1 MNHNY and CDR2 SVGAGI (reference sequence). The CDR3 has 13 amino acids.